The entry below gives a single T cell receptor (beta chain) sequence along with its context. This receptor's antigen is unknown. No base-level quality is on record; no much larger clone is a single base apart. According to the germline V gene, CDR1 reads SGDLS and CDR2 reads YYNGEE. The CDR3 contains 15 residues, cysteine and phenylalanine counted. Kept here is only the CDR3 DNA, which spans 45 bases and is read in frame from base 1. The V end gives up 4 bases and the J end 6 bases, leaving 6 bases in the junction not matched to a gene. The data were taken from a study of blood T cell repertoires in COVID-19 (dated by TCRdb to about 2020). In the study overall: Samples covering the acute and convalescent phases of COVID-19 were provided by collaborators in the United States, Italy and Spain. The material from the prospective study consisted of cDNA or gDNA derived from T cells, B-cell-depleted T cells, or PBMCs. Deeply sampled blood TCRbeta repertoires from subjects exposed to, actively infected with, or recovered from COVID-19 were included in the dataset. The repertoires were made available in a free public database intended to serve as a resource for research on the immune response to SARS-CoV-2. The samples were drawn from the first 160 participants of the ongoing ImmuneRACE study and from more than 1,000 subjects provided by 6 global collaborators. The sample metadata nearly always contained a de-identified subject ID, COVID-19 status, age in years and sex. HLA class I and class II types, where available, came from metadata supplied by the sample provider rather than from assay-based typing.

Study-wide findings and limitations: The quantity of clinical and demographic metadata differed by source and by participant and was supplied without curation.

Collaborating institutions collected whole blood in K2EDTA tubes following their own protocols. For TCRbeta analysis, collaborator samples were shipped as frozen whole blood, as isolated PBMCs, or as DNA extracted from either sample type. The immunoSEQ Assay, a bias-controlled multiplex PCR, was used to amplify TCRbeta CDR3 regions from genomic DNA. In the source study's methods: Within the assay, amplification of reference gene primers was used to estimate how many nucleated cells each sample contained. Sequence reads were collapsed and filtered to measure the absolute abundance of every unique TCRbeta CDR3 rearrangement. For each sample, productive Simpson clonality was calculated as the square root of Simpson's diversity index across productive rearrangements. What TCRdb holds here is the immuneACCESS table cut down to in-frame rearrangements. Part of the clones is not present; checked against another copy, under half of the missing clones reflect an unresolved V gene, and the others are unexplained. That table is the source of V, J and clone size, and D and trimming were worked out from the DNA. The sample has roughly 96,000 clones on record, 81% of them singletons. The top ten clonotypes cover roughly 4.1% of the sample.

The sequence links TRBV9 to TRBJ1-4, with TRBD1 matching 10 junction bases. This clonotype originated in a man aged 60 to 75 with acute or convalescent COVID-19. Source material: peripheral blood. The CDR3 loop reads CASSLRQGAYEKLFF. The base sequence is TGTGCCAGCAGCTTAAGACAGGGGGCATATGAAAAACTGTTTTTT.